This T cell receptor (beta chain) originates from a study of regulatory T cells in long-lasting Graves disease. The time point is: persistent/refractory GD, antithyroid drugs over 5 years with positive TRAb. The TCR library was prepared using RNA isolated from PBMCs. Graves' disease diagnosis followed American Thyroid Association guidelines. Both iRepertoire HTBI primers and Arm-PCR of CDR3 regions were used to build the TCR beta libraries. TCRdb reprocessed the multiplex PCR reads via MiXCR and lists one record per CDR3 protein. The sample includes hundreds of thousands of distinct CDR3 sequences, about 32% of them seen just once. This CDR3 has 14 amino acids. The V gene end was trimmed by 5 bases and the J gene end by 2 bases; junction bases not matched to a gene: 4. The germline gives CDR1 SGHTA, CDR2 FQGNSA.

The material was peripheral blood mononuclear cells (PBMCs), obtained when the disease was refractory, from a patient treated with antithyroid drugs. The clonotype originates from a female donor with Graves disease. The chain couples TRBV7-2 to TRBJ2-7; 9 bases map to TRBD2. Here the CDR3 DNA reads TGTGCCAGCAGCCCTGTAGCGGGAGCCTACGAGCAGTACTTC. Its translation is CASSPVAGAYEQYF.